The rows below give T cell receptor beta chains drawn from one sample of a study of regulatory T cells in long-lasting Graves disease. Each CDR3 protein is one row after TCRdb ran MiXCR on the multiplex PCR reads. The data show 250,000 to 300,000 distinct CDR3 sequences, around 20% seen once. This specimen was peripheral blood mononuclear cells (PBMCs), taken when the disease was refractory, from a patient treated with antithyroid drugs. Every receptor here comes from a female donor with Graves disease. The CDR3 runs from the conserved cysteine through the conserved F or W. D genes are given only for firm matches. Clone size is not always given. Where it is, it says once, few, many or a class for expanded clones.

J gene,V gene,D gene,CDR3 length,clone size,CDR3 protein,CDR3 DNA
TRBJ1-1,TRBV28,-,12,many,CASSLVGTEAFF,TGTGCCAGCAGCTTAGTCGGGACGGAAGCTTTCTTT
TRBJ2-7,TRBV7-9,-,15,few,CASSLGPQGSYEQYF,TGTGCCAGCAGCTTAGGGCCCCAGGGGTCCTACGAGCAGTACTTC
TRBJ2-5,TRBV2,-,15,-,CASRDGFLVQETQYF,TGTGCCAGCAGAGACGGATTCCTAGTCCAAGAGACCCAGTACTTC
TRBJ1-1,TRBV12-3/TRBV12-4,-,11,many,CASALGIEAFF,TGTGCCAGCGCGCTGGGCATTGAAGCTTTCTTT
TRBJ1-1,TRBV28,-,14,-,CASSFLGVGTEAFF,TGTGCCAGCAGTTTCTTGGGGGTAGGCACTGAAGCTTTCTTT
TRBJ2-5,TRBV27,TRBD1,17,many,CASSLSGTGLRQETQYF,TGTGCCAGCAGTTTATCCGGGACAGGGTTGAGGCAAGAGACCCAGTACTTC
TRBJ2-7,TRBV6-2/TRBV6-3,-,16,-,CASNSSGGSDSYEQYF,TGTGCCAGCAATTCATCCGGGGGATCGGACTCCTACGAGCAGTACTTC
TRBJ2-5,TRBV4-3,TRBD2,15,-,CASSRREGGSETQYF,TGCGCCAGCAGCCGGCGGGAGGGCGGTTCGGAGACCCAGTACTTC
TRBJ2-7,TRBV7-2,TRBD2,17,-,CASRKAGLAGAVYEQYF,TGTGCCAGCAGAAAAGCGGGACTAGCGGGAGCGGTATACGAGCAGTACTTC
TRBJ1-5,TRBV4-2,-,13,-,CASSQDPTVTQHF,TGTGCCAGCAGCCAAGACCCGACAGTAACCCAGCATTTT
TRBJ1-3,TRBV19,-,15,-,CASSNNRDSGNTIYF,TGTGCCAGTAGCAACAACAGGGACTCTGGAAACACCATATATTTT
TRBJ1-4,TRBV4-2,TRBD1,17,-,CASSQEQGVPTNEKLFF,TGTGCCAGCAGCCAAGAACAGGGGGTTCCAACTAATGAAAAACTGTTTTTT
TRBJ1-1,TRBV5-6,-,14,many,CASALGGQDTEAFF,TGTGCCAGCGCTCTGGGGGGGCAAGACACTGAAGCTTTCTTT
TRBJ1-1,TRBV28,-,15,few,CASSLSGLGDTEAFF,TGTGCCAGCAGTTTAAGCGGGTTAGGGGACACTGAAGCTTTCTTT
TRBJ1-1,TRBV19,-,16,few,CASSIPPGGGVSEAFF,TGTGCCAGTAGTATACCCCCGGGAGGTGGGGTGAGTGAAGCTTTCTTT
TRBJ1-4,TRBV20-1,-,12,many,CSALRGREKLFF,TGCAGTGCTCTCAGGGGTCGGGAAAAACTGTTTTTT
TRBJ2-7,TRBV5-8,-,15,-,CASSGGLAVSYEQYF,TGTGCCAGCTCCGGGGGGCTAGCGGTCTCCTACGAGCAGTACTTC
TRBJ1-1,TRBV7-8,-,14,-,CASSLAQVNTEAFF,TGTGCCAGCAGCTTAGCACAGGTGAACACTGAAGCTTTCTTT
TRBJ2-7,TRBV5-6,TRBD1,12,few,CASGDRGDEQYF,TGTGCCAGCGGGGACAGGGGAGACGAGCAGTACTTC
TRBJ1-6,TRBV19,-,15,-,CASSTGRQYNSPLHF,TGTGCCAGTAGTACCGGCCGACAGTATAATTCACCCCTCCACTTT
TRBJ1-2,TRBV15,-,13,-,CATSSGTDYGYTF,TGTGCCACCAGCAGTGGGACGGACTATGGCTACACCTTC
TRBJ1-2,TRBV20-1,-,13,many,CSASWGQGYGYTF,TGCAGTGCTAGCTGGGGGCAGGGCTATGGCTACACCTTC
TRBJ2-4,TRBV3-1,-,13,many,CASSQGSTDIQYF,TGTGCCAGCAGCCAAGGATCAACGGACATTCAGTACTTC
TRBJ1-1,TRBV29-1,-,13,few,CSGCQQGNTEAFF,TGCAGCGGTTGCCAACAGGGGAACACTGAAGCTTTCTTT
TRBJ2-5,TRBV3-1,-,14,many,CASRARGNQETQYF,TGTGCCAGCAGAGCTCGGGGGAACCAAGAGACCCAGTACTTC
TRBJ1-4,TRBV15,TRBD1,15,many,CATSKGQAENEKLFF,TGTGCCACCAGCAAGGGACAGGCCGAGAATGAAAAACTGTTTTTT
TRBJ1-5,TRBV7-2,-,13,many,CASSPDRLQPQHF,TGTGCCAGCAGCCCTGACAGGCTCCAGCCCCAGCATTTT
TRBJ1-6,TRBV7-8,-,15,-,CASSFQNDLNSPLHF,TGTGCCAGCAGCTTCCAGAACGACCTTAATTCACCCCTCCACTTT
TRBJ2-2,TRBV15,TRBD2,16,few,CATSSSRERRTGELFF,TGTGCCACCAGCAGCTCGCGGGAGCGTCGCACCGGGGAGCTGTTTTTT
TRBJ1-4,TRBV7-9,-,16,few,CASSSTWGQGSEKLFF,TGTGCCAGCAGCTCAACCTGGGGGCAGGGGTCTGAAAAACTGTTTTTT
TRBJ2-2,TRBV5-1,-,18,few,CASSLAEATSRNTGELFF,TGCGCCAGCAGCTTGGCAGAGGCCACTAGCAGAAACACCGGGGAGCTGTTTTTT
TRBJ2-5,TRBV4-2,-,14,-,CASSETGTIETQYF,TGTGCCAGCAGCGAAACCGGGACAATTGAGACCCAGTACTTC
TRBJ2-5,TRBV28,-,13,many,CASSLNSGETQYF,TGTGCCAGCAGTTTAAACTCAGGGGAGACCCAGTACTTC
TRBJ2-5,TRBV7-9,-,14,few,CASSPGEPGETQYF,TGTGCCAGCAGCCCCGGGGAACCCGGGGAGACCCAGTACTTC
TRBJ1-4,TRBV7-9,TRBD1,14,-,CASSLGTEAEKLFF,TGTGCCAGCAGCTTGGGGACAGAAGCTGAAAAACTGTTTTTT
TRBJ1-5,TRBV6-2/TRBV6-3,-,14,many,CASSVLGSAQPQHF,TGTGCCAGCAGTGTCTTGGGGTCCGCTCAGCCCCAGCATTTT
TRBJ1-5,TRBV2,TRBD1,14,-,CASSTTGDYQPRHF,TGTGCCAGCAGCACGACAGGGGATTATCAGCCCCGGCATTTT
TRBJ1-1,TRBV7-6,-,14,-,CASSSQQTHTEAFF,TGTGCCAGCAGCTCACAGCAAACCCACACTGAAGCTTTCTTT
TRBJ2-7,TRBV7-2,-,13,many,CASSPGQIYEQYF,TGTGCCAGCAGCCCAGGACAGATTTACGAGCAGTACTTC
TRBJ1-2,TRBV9,-,16,-,CASSVAAGTANYGYTF,TGTGCCAGCAGCGTAGCGGCGGGTACAGCTAACTATGGCTACACCTTC
TRBJ2-7,TRBV2,-,13,many,CASKSGTNYEQYF,TGTGCCAGCAAATCCGGGACAAATTACGAGCAGTACTTC
TRBJ2-7,TRBV5-1,TRBD2,16,few,CASSLVSGRIRDEQYF,TGCGCCAGCAGCTTGGTTAGCGGGAGGATTCGTGACGAGCAGTACTTC
TRBJ2-5,TRBV2,-,13,many,CASSREGGETQYF,TGTGCCAGCAGTAGAGAGGGAGGAGAGACCCAGTACTTC
TRBJ2-3,TRBV12-3/TRBV12-4,-,14,-,CASSSLLSTDTQYF,TGTGCCAGCAGTTCCCTACTCTCCACAGATACGCAGTATTTT
TRBJ2-5,TRBV20-1,TRBD2,13,many,CSVPGGGQETQYF,TGCAGTGTCCCCGGGGGAGGGCAAGAGACCCAGTACTTC
TRBJ2-3,TRBV12-5,-,13,-,CASGLTPTDTQYF,TGTGCTAGTGGTTTGACCCCCACAGATACGCAGTATTTT
TRBJ2-2,TRBV5-1,-,15,-,CASSRAGGNTGELLF,TGCGCCAGCAGCAGGGCAGGCGGGAACACCGGGGAGCTGCTTTTT
TRBJ1-2,TRBV2,TRBD1,13,-,CASTGTGPRGYTF,TGTGCCAGCACCGGGACAGGCCCCAGGGGCTACACCTTC